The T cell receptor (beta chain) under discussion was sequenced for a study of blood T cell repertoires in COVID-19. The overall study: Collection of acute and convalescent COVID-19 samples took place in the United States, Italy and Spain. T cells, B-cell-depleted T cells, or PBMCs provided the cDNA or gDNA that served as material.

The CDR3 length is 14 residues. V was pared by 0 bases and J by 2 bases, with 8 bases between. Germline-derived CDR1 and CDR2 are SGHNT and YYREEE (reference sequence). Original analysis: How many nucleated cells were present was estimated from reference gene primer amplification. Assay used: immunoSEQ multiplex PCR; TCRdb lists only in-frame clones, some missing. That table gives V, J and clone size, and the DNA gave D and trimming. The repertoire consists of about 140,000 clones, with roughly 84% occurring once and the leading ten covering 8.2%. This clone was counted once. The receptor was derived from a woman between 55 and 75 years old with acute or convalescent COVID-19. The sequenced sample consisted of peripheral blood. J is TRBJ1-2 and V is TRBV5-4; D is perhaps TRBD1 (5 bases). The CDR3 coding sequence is TGTGCCAGCAGCTTGGCAGGGTTGAACTATGGCTACACCTTC. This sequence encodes CASSLAGLNYGYTF.